This T cell receptor beta chain is from a study of regulatory T cells in long-lasting Graves disease. A remark on this clonotype: No antigen is known for it. The junction departs from the called germline gene at one end, perhaps through a read error.

CDR3-region Arm-PCR and iRepertoire HTBI primers produced the TCR beta libraries. As handled by the study authors: Looking across samples, the authors found roughly 58 TRBV and 14 TRBJ segments. A single record per CDR3 protein comes from TCRdb applying MiXCR to the multiplex PCR reads. These V and J calls derive from TCRdb rather than the authors' analysis. The sample gives 600,000 to 800,000 distinct CDR3 sequences, approximately 29% of which show up once; around 42% is in the top ten. As for time point: persistent/refractory GD, antithyroid drugs over 5 years with positive TRAb. After RNA was extracted from PBMCs, the TCR library was made from it. This CDR3 has 13 amino acids. Germline V gene data show CDR1 as LGHDT and CDR2 as YNNKEL (reference sequence). General observations from the study: Persistent disease was characterized by preferential usage of TRBV28, TRBJ1-2 and TRBJ2-5. The TCR repertoire of persistent Graves' patients was less diverse than that of newly diagnosed ones.

This sequence originates from a female donor with Graves disease. The specimen comprised peripheral blood mononuclear cells (PBMCs), sampled when the disease was refractory, from a patient treated with antithyroid drugs. J is TRBJ1-1 and V is TRBV3-1; D gene ambiguous. CDR3 protein: CASSQKGNTEASF. The CDR3 DNA is TGTGCCAGCAGCCAAAAAGGGAACACTGAAGCTTCCTTT. Using reference TRBV3-1 and TRBJ1-1 for the parts outside the CDR3, the full variable domain is DTAVSQTPKYLVTQMGNDKSIKCEQNLGHDTMYWYKQDSKKFLKIMFSYNNKELIINETVPNRFSPKSPDKAHLNLHINSLELGDSAVYFCASSQKGNTEASFGQGTRLTVV.